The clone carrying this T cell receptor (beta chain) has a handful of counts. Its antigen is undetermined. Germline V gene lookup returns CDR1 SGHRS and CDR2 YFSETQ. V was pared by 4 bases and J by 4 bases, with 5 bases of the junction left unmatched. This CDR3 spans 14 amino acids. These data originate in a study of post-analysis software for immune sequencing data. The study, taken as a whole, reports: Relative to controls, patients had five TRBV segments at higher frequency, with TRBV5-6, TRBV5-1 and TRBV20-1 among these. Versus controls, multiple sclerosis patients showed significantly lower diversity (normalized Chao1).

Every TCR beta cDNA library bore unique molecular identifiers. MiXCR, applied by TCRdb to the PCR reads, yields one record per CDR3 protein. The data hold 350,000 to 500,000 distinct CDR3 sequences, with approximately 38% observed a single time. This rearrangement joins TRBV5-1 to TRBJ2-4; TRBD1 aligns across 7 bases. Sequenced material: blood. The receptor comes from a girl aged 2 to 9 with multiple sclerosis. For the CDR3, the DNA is TGCGCCAGCAGCCCCGGGACAGCTAAAAACATTCAGTACTTC. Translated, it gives CASSPGTAKNIQYF.